Presented here are 5 T cell receptor beta chains from one specimen sequenced in a study of cytomegalovirus exposure and HLA in healthy donors. Use of 60 Vbeta and 13 Jbeta primers characterized the PCR. Data came from immunoSEQ multiplex PCR; TCRdb stores just in-frame clones and leaves some out. Of approximately 150,000 clones listed, approximately 72% are singletons. Sequenced input: PBMCs. The source is a man aged 50-60 years in good health and CMV-seronegative.

The chain employs TRBV5-1 and TRBJ2-7, with TRBD1 matching 7 bases. CDR3 length equals 16 residues. Germline V gives CDR1 SGHRS, CDR2 YFSETQ. Unmatched junction bases numbered 10, after V lost 4 bases and J lost 0 bases. In DNA, the CDR3 is TGCGCCAGCAGCGCAACCTACAGGGGATACTCCTACGAGCAGTACTTC. Translated: CASSATYRGYSYEQYF.

The chain has TRBV7-2 and TRBJ2-2; 13 positions agree with TRBD2. CDR1 is SGHTA, CDR2 FQGNSA, per germline. With V trimmed by 5 bases and J by 6 bases, 9 bases remained unmatched. This CDR3 comprises 17 residues. The CDR3 protein is CASSRTSGGALAGELFF. Here the CDR3 DNA reads TGTGCCAGCAGCCGCACTAGCGGGGGGGCCTTGGCCGGGGAGCTGTTTTTT.

This chain joins TRBV6-6 and TRBJ1-2, with 7 bases identical to TRBD1. The V gene's germline CDR1 is MNHNY and CDR2 SVGAGI (reference sequence). The CDR3 spans 13 residues. V dropped 5 bases and J dropped 8; count of bases not matched to a gene: 8. CDR3: CASSAGTASGYTF. The CDR3 coding sequence is TGTGCCAGCAGTGCCGGGACAGCCTCCGGCTACACCTTC.

The J gene is TRBJ2-5, the V gene TRBV5-1; TRBD2 is a possible D gene (5 bases). This CDR3 spans 15 amino acids. The V gene lost 0 bases and the J gene lost 5 bases, with 14 bases spanning the gap. Looked up from germline, CDR1 is SGHRS and CDR2 is YFSETQ. The chain's CDR3 is CASSLGGIAQETQYF. The CDR3, as DNA: TGCGCCAGCAGCTTGGGTGGGATAGCGCAGGAGACCCAGTACTTC.

CDR3 sequence reads: CASSLGVVDRGQETQYF. CDR3 coding DNA: TGTGCCAGCAGCTTAGGCGTTGTAGACAGGGGGCAAGAGACCCAGTACTTC. The rearrangement uses TRBV13 and TRBJ2-5; TRBD1 matches at 9 bases. Germline lookup yields CDR1 PRHDT and CDR2 FYEKMQ (reference sequence). The V segment lost 0 bases and the J segment 2 bases; nucleotides outside the gene matches: 7. This CDR3 spans 17 amino acids.